The rows below give T cell receptor beta chains drawn from one sample of a study of shared clonotypes between healthy human individuals. The table came from immunoSEQ multiplex PCR; TCRdb's copy has only in-frame clones and leaves some out. Of about 2 million clones in the sample, about 94% were seen once. The specimen was naive CD8+ T cells sorted from blood. These receptors originate from a man between 18 and 29 years old in good health. Both conserved end residues are trimmed from each CDR3. The order of the fields is V gene, J gene, CDR3 protein.

>TRBV10-3|TRBJ1-2
AISESDNSYGYT
>TRBV15|TRBJ2-2
ATNPATGPGELF
>TRBV10-2|TRBJ2-7
ASSEDLAGVSYEQY
>TRBV5-6|TRBJ2-3
ASRGLAAFADTQY
>TRBV6-1|TRBJ2-2
ASSGGVNTGELF
>TRBV21-1|TRBJ2-1
ASSKERGRRSYNEQF
>TRBV7-2|TRBJ2-7
ASSLEGALPGLDEQY
>TRBV30|TRBJ2-2
AREAHTGELF
>TRBV5-6|TRBJ2-7
ASSLVQGWSYEQY
>TRBV6-1|TRBJ2-7
ASSDSLVSGSGQY
>TRBV29-1|TRBJ2-5
SVEPKETQY
>TRBV6-1|TRBJ2-1
ASSALAGAYNEQF
>TRBV7-9|TRBJ1-2
ASSQDRSNGYT
>TRBV30|TRBJ2-7
AWGDSLVEQY
>TRBV18|TRBJ1-5
ASSPNTFSNQPQH
>TRBV6-1|TRBJ1-2
ASSEARQVNYGYT
>TRBV5-1|TRBJ2-7
ASSPALFDSRYEQY
>TRBV9|TRBJ2-7
ASSVGGNTNEQY
>TRBV2|TRBJ2-5
ASSENGVAGAWWGETQY
>TRBV11-2|TRBJ2-3
ASSLDRGARDTQY
>TRBV9|TRBJ1-5
ASSVDGREDQPQH
>TRBV30|TRBJ2-5
ACTPTSGNQETQY
>TRBV4-2|TRBJ2-1
ASSQDQRGGVTYNEQF
>TRBV6-5|TRBJ2-1
ASSYSIRSGNEQF
>TRBV18|TRBJ1-2
ASSPYQGQGADGYT
>TRBV5-8|TRBJ1-2
ASSRRQQNYGYT
>TRBV10-1|TRBJ2-5
ASSEIAGGLQETQY
>TRBV19|TRBJ2-7
ASSMDPQGGESYEQY
>TRBV13|TRBJ1-1
ASSVQTGRAEAF
>TRBV5-3|TRBJ1-3
ARSWDSLSGNTIY
>TRBV4-1|TRBJ2-7
ASSQVDSGGYEQY